This T cell receptor beta chain stems from a study of T cells after yellow fever vaccination. General study results and limits: Relatively few clonotypes were ones that appeared in both CD4 and CD8 compartments. Clones from primary vaccination mostly reappeared after the booster (around 96% CD4, around 90% CD8).

Germline CDR1 is SNHLY and CDR2 is FYNNEI. This CDR3 spans 13 amino acids. Trimming shortened V by 3 bases and J by 3 bases, and 8 bases separated the two germline ends. 5'RACE template switching generated TCR cDNA, adding a universal primer site and UMIs. Via MiXCR, TCRdb re-called the 5' RACE reads, giving one row per CDR3 protein. The sample lists a few hundred thousand distinct CDR3 sequences; about 5.2% were seen once. In this sample, this clonotype turned up a few times. What it binds is not known. The specimen comprised CD4+ T cells sorted from PBMCs, sampled on the day of the yellow fever booster vaccination. The source is a man younger than 35 who received the YFV17D yellow fever vaccine. The V and J genes are TRBV2 and TRBJ1-1, with unresolved D. The CDR3 sequence: CASSEVRDTEAFF. The CDR3 DNA follows: TGTGCCAGCAGTGAGGTAAGGGACACTGAAGCTTTCTTT.